This is a list of T cell receptor beta chains from one sample in a study of PD-1 blockade in classical Hodgkin lymphoma. The method was immunoSEQ multiplex PCR; TCRdb's version includes in-frame clones alone and lacks a portion of them. The profile shows about 100,000 clones, around 89% of them singletons. Material: peripheral blood mononuclear cells (PBMCs), obtained before the second cycle of nivolumab. Receptors were obtained from a human donor with classical Hodgkin lymphoma. Each CDR3 is given with its conserved first and last residue. The D gene is left open where the match is weak. Clone size is stated in some rows and not others, as once, few, many or a class when expanded.

abundance	v_gene	d_gene	j_gene	CDR3aa	CDR3nt
NA	TRBV4-2	TRBD2	TRBJ2-7	CASSQVGGVEQYF	TGTGCCAGCAGCCAAGTCGGGGGGGTGGAGCAGTACTTC
few	TRBV7-2	NA	TRBJ2-3	CASSLLRERTDTQYF	TGTGCCAGCAGCCTATTGCGGGAACGCACAGATACGCAGTATTTT
few	TRBV4-1	NA	TRBJ2-7	CASSQWDIGPEQYF	TGCGCCAGCAGCCAATGGGACATCGGTCCCGAGCAGTACTTC
NA	TRBV7-3	NA	TRBJ2-3	CASSLVGNRDTQYF	TGTGCCAGCAGCTTAGTGGGGAATAGGGATACGCAGTATTTT
NA	TRBV19	NA	TRBJ2-1	CASSIPDTGKDNEQFF	TGTGCCAGTAGTATACCCGATACAGGGAAAGACAATGAGCAGTTCTTC
NA	TRBV6-6	TRBD1	TRBJ1-2	CASSYIGQGSHGGYTF	TGTGCCAGCAGTTACATAGGACAGGGTTCCCATGGGGGCTACACCTTC
NA	TRBV7-6	NA	TRBJ2-7	CASSLWDGTYEQYF	TGTGCCAGCAGCCTCTGGGACGGGACCTACGAGCAGTACTTC
NA	TRBV2	TRBD2	TRBJ2-3	CASRGTSGNTDTQYF	TGTGCCAGCAGGGGGACTAGCGGAAACACAGATACGCAGTATTTT
NA	TRBV5-1	TRBD1	TRBJ2-7	CASSLGQDPYEQYF	TGCGCCAGCAGCTTAGGACAGGACCCCTACGAGCAGTACTTC
NA	TRBV5-6	NA	TRBJ2-7	CASSQGTEQYF	TGTGCCAGCAGCCAGGGGACAGAGCAGTACTTC
once	TRBV4-2	NA	TRBJ1-2	CASSPPVVGLYGYTF	TGTGCCAGCAGCCCCCCCGTGGTGGGGCTCTATGGCTACACCTTC
NA	TRBV9	NA	TRBJ1-1	CASSVEHPAPKNTEAFF	TGTGCCAGCAGCGTAGAGCACCCGGCTCCTAAGAACACTGAAGCTTTCTTT
NA	TRBV19	TRBD1	TRBJ2-7	CASSITGGSRTYEQYF	TGTGCCAGTAGTATCACAGGGGGCAGCCGGACCTACGAGCAGTACTTC
NA	TRBV27	NA	TRBJ1-2	CASRTGPAGYTF	TGTGCCAGCAGAACAGGGCCTGCTGGCTACACCTTC
NA	TRBV18	TRBD1	TRBJ1-1	CASSFQQGAEAEAFF	TGTGCCAGCTCATTCCAACAGGGGGCGGAGGCTGAAGCTTTCTTT
NA	TRBV19	NA	TRBJ1-2	CASSIGGSPSGYTF	TGTGCCAGTAGTATAGGCGGCAGTCCCTCCGGCTACACCTTC
NA	TRBV10-1	TRBD1	TRBJ2-3	CATSLRGNRGRDTQYF	TGCGCCACCTCCTTGAGAGGAAACAGGGGGCGAGATACGCAGTATTTT
NA	TRBV5-1	TRBD2	TRBJ2-3	CASSLVASGDTDTQYF	TGCGCCAGCAGCTTGGTGGCTAGCGGGGACACAGATACGCAGTATTTT
NA	TRBV19	NA	TRBJ2-1	CASSNFYGRDNSYNEQFF	TGTGCCAGTAGTAACTTCTACGGTAGGGACAACTCCTACAATGAGCAGTTCTTC
NA	TRBV18	NA	TRBJ1-2	CASSPWAGQDGYTF	TGTGCCAGCTCACCATGGGCAGGGCAGGATGGCTACACCTTC
NA	TRBV5-1	NA	TRBJ2-7	CASSLVRLNEQYF	TGCGCCAGCAGCTTGGTCAGGTTGAACGAGCAGTACTTC
NA	TRBV5-1	TRBD1	TRBJ1-3	CASTPGQGEGTIYF	TGCGCCAGCACCCCCGGACAGGGGGAAGGGACCATATATTTT
NA	TRBV19	NA	TRBJ1-6	CASSTSTGPNSPLHF	TGTGCCAGTAGTACCTCGACAGGTCCGAATTCACCCCTCCACTTT
NA	TRBV6-6	NA	TRBJ1-5	CASSYFTGHQPQHF	TGTGCCAGCAGTTACTTCACGGGACATCAGCCCCAGCATTTT
NA	TRBV5-5	NA	TRBJ1-4	CASSFSGEKLFF	TGTGCCAGCAGCTTTTCAGGGGAAAAACTGTTTTTT
NA	TRBV15	TRBD2	TRBJ2-1	CATSRGAGGKYNEQFF	TGTGCCACCAGCAGAGGAGCGGGGGGGAAGTACAATGAGCAGTTCTTC
NA	TRBV4-1	NA	TRBJ2-1	CASSQAATSYNEQFF	TGCGCCAGCAGCCAAGCGGCAACCTCCTACAATGAGCAGTTCTTC
NA	TRBV28	NA	TRBJ1-1	CASSHNHYHLTPKNTEAFF	TGTGCCAGCAGTCACAACCATTACCACCTTACTCCCAAGAACACTGAAGCTTTCTTT
NA	TRBV25-1	TRBD1	TRBJ1-3	CASGGTATGNTIYF	TGTGCCAGCGGGGGGACAGCGACTGGAAACACCATATATTTT
once	TRBV6-6	NA	TRBJ1-4	CASSYGELREEKLFF	TGTGCCAGCAGTTACGGGGAACTCAGGGAAGAAAAACTGTTTTTT
NA	TRBV9	TRBD1	TRBJ1-2	CASSVVGGRGYTF	TGTGCCAGCAGCGTAGTAGGGGGCAGGGGCTACACCTTC
NA	TRBV2	NA	TRBJ1-5	CASSESGRNRQPQHF	TGTGCCAGCAGTGAATCAGGGCGGAATCGGCAGCCCCAGCATTTT
NA	TRBV7-8	NA	TRBJ2-2	CASFGWAGEGGELFF	TGTGCCAGCTTCGGCTGGGCCGGCGAGGGAGGGGAGCTGTTTTTT
NA	TRBV29-1	NA	TRBJ2-6	CSVDEDFSGANVLTF	TGCAGCGTTGATGAAGACTTTTCCGGGGCCAACGTCCTGACTTTC
once	TRBV4-3	TRBD2	TRBJ2-1	CASSHLTGAGGISNEQFF	TGCGCCAGCAGCCATCTTACCGGAGCGGGGGGGATCTCCAATGAGCAGTTCTTC
NA	TRBV30	NA	TRBJ1-3	CAWAYPREVRMGNTIYF	TGTGCCTGGGCCTATCCTCGTGAAGTCCGGATGGGAAACACCATATATTTT
few	TRBV19	NA	TRBJ1-1	CASSGHLVEAFF	TGTGCCAGTAGTGGGCACTTAGTTGAAGCTTTCTTT
NA	TRBV4-3	TRBD1	TRBJ1-2	CASSQENQGAGHGYTF	TGCGCCAGCAGCCAAGAAAATCAGGGGGCCGGGCATGGCTACACCTTC
few	TRBV9	NA	TRBJ2-3	CASSVSTDTQYF	TGTGCCAGCAGCGTAAGCACAGATACGCAGTATTTT
NA	TRBV6-4	NA	TRBJ1-2	CASSPKGGDMAVGYTF	TGTGCCAGCAGTCCGAAAGGGGGGGACATGGCAGTAGGCTACACCTTC
NA	TRBV10-3	NA	TRBJ1-4	CAIGRDGVGQGEKLFF	TGTGCCATCGGAAGGGACGGCGTGGGGCAGGGGGAAAAACTGTTTTTT
NA	TRBV6-6	TRBD1	TRBJ2-7	CASSSDRDYEQYF	TGTGCCAGCAGTTCCGACAGGGACTACGAGCAGTACTTC
NA	TRBV10-3	TRBD2	TRBJ2-2	CAIGQGQRGTLANTGELFF	TGTGCCATCGGGCAAGGTCAGCGGGGGACACTCGCGAACACCGGGGAGCTGTTTTTT
NA	TRBV5-1	NA	TRBJ2-4	CASGPGELAKNIQYF	TGCGCCAGTGGACCCGGGGAGCTAGCCAAAAACATTCAGTACTTC
few	TRBV10-3	NA	TRBJ2-1	CAISESERVDNEQFF	TGTGCCATCAGTGAGTCCGAGCGGGTGGACAATGAGCAGTTCTTC
NA	TRBV19	TRBD1	TRBJ2-7	CASRPTGAYEQYF	TGTGCCAGTAGACCGACAGGGGCCTACGAGCAGTACTTC
NA	TRBV7-6	NA	TRBJ1-2	CASSSGTVYGYTF	TGTGCCAGCAGCTCCGGGACGGTCTATGGCTACACCTTC
NA	TRBV19	NA	TRBJ2-7	CASSIDFSGDEQYF	TGTGCCAGTAGTATAGATTTTTCAGGGGACGAGCAGTACTTC
NA	TRBV28	NA	TRBJ2-3	CASSWGVGRTDTQYF	TGTGCCAGCAGTTGGGGAGTCGGTCGCACAGATACGCAGTATTTT
NA	TRBV7-9	NA	TRBJ1-4	CASSFRTATNEKLFF	TGTGCCAGCAGCTTTCGGACGGCAACTAATGAAAAACTGTTTTTT
NA	TRBV6-6	TRBD1	TRBJ1-5	CASSYGQGRGQPQHF	TGTGCCAGCAGTTACGGACAGGGGCGAGGTCAGCCCCAGCATTTT
NA	TRBV25-1	TRBD2	TRBJ2-3	CASSRFSGGEIDTQYF	TGTGCCAGCAGTCGGTTTAGCGGGGGAGAAATAGATACGCAGTATTTT
NA	TRBV19	NA	TRBJ1-2	CASSIFAAGRQNYGYTF	TGTGCCAGTAGTATATTTGCGGCTGGCAGGCAGAACTATGGCTACACCTTC